These 20 T cell receptor beta chains came from one sample sequenced in a study of blood T cell repertoires in COVID-19 (dated by TCRdb to the early 2020s). Libraries were made using the immunoSEQ multiplex PCR assay. TCRdb took this table from immuneACCESS and kept in-frame rearrangements with V and J called. Such tables lack part of the clones; where checked against another copy, unresolved V genes explain under half of the gap, and the rest is unexplained. The sample contains 250,000 to 400,000 clones, 70% to 90% of them found a single time. The ten top clones hold 1.5% to 2% of the sample. The source material was peripheral blood. The receptor source for this set is a woman in her 30s with COVID-19, enrolled during active disease.

The chain couples TRBV9 to TRBJ2-2; possibly TRBD1 for D (5 bases). V lost 7 bases and J 1 base, leaving 17 bases between the germline ends. The CDR3 loop spans 16 amino acids. Germline V gene sequence: CDR1 SGDLS, CDR2 YYNGEE. The DNA for the CDR3 is TGTGCCAGCGCCCGCCGGTCCAGGGAGAACACCGGGGAGCTGTTTTTT. Translating gives CASARRSRENTGELFF.

This chain uses TRBV7-2 with TRBJ1-2; TRBD1 aligns across 7 bases. The CDR3 runs to 13 residues. V lost 5 bases and J lost 8; bases outside the gene matches: 8. The germline CDR1 and CDR2 sequences are SGHTA and FQGNSA. CDR3 loop: CASSIDRDGGYTF. CDR3 nucleotides: TGTGCCAGCAGCATCGACAGGGACGGAGGCTACACCTTC.

V gene TRBV7-9 combines with J gene TRBJ1-1; D unclear. In germline, CDR1 is SEHNR, CDR2 FQNEAQ (reference sequence). Trimming cost V 2 bases and J 6 bases, with 10 bases left between them. The CDR3 has 13 residues. CDR3 coding DNA: TGTGCCAGCAGCTTACCGGGGATCCCTGAAGCTTTCTTT. It specifies CASSLPGIPEAFF. The full variable domain, in which reference TRBV7-9 and TRBJ1-1 provide the parts outside the CDR3, is DTGVSQNPRHKITKRGQNVTFRCDPISEHNRLYWYRQTLGQGPEFLTYFQNEAQLEKSRLLSDRFSAERPKGSFSTLEIQRTEQGDSAMYLCASSLPGIPEAFFGQGTRLTVV.

This rearrangement joins TRBV11-3 to TRBJ2-1; D is unresolved. This CDR3 has 12 residues. V gave up 1 base and J gave up 10 bases, with 8 bases separating them. Per germline, CDR1 SGHNT and CDR2 YENEEA. This CDR3 reads CASSLGEAEQFF. In DNA form, the CDR3 reads TGTGCCAGCAGCTTAGGAGAGGCGGAGCAGTTCTTC.

The chain couples TRBV15 to TRBJ2-2; TRBD1 is a possible D gene (5 bases). V lost 0 bases, J lost 7 bases, and 9 bases lay in between. CDR3 length equals 14 residues. Germline V gene data show CDR1 as LNHNV and CDR2 as YYDKDF (reference sequence). The CDR3 loop reads CATSRDKGIGELFF. The CDR3 nucleotides read TGTGCCACCAGCAGAGATAAGGGGATCGGGGAGCTGTTTTTT.

The rearrangement joins TRBV7-9 to TRBJ1-2; perhaps TRBD1 as D (6 bases). V was shortened by 4 bases and J by 6 bases, with 21 bases between the two germline ends. The CDR3 length is 16 residues. Per the germline V gene, CDR1 is SEHNR and CDR2 is FQNEAQ (reference sequence). CDR3 region: CASSSPTGQGLDGYTF. CDR3 nucleotide sequence: TGTGCCAGCAGCTCCCCGACCGGGCAGGGGTTAGATGGCTACACCTTC.

The chain has TRBV19 and TRBJ1-4; tentatively, D is TRBD1 (6 bases). The CDR3 extends over 16 amino acids. The germline V gene has CDR1 LNHDA and CDR2 SQIVND (reference sequence). V was cut by 3 bases and J by 0 bases, with 11 bases left in between. CDR3 sequence: CASSIRRTATNEKLFF. For the CDR3, the DNA is TGTGCCAGTAGTATTCGTCGGACAGCAACTAATGAAAAACTGTTTTTT.

V and J are TRBV6-5 and TRBJ1-1, with D unclear. CDR1 and CDR2 from the germline V gene are MNHEY and SVGAGI. The V and J ends lost 5 bases and 7 bases respectively, with 14 bases between them. The CDR3 totals 13 residues. CDR3 sequence reads: CASSPLDQFEAFF. CDR3 DNA: TGTGCCAGCAGTCCTCTTGATCAGTTTGAAGCTTTCTTT.

This chain connects TRBV27 to TRBJ2-1; 8 positions match TRBD2. The V segment lost 3 bases and the J segment 6 bases; nucleotides outside the gene matches: 4. The CDR3 totals 14 residues. The V gene's germline CDR1 is MNHEY and CDR2 SMNVEV (reference sequence). The chain's CDR3 is CASSFNGGANEQFF. CDR3 in DNA: TGTGCCAGCAGTTTTAACGGGGGGGCCAATGAGCAGTTCTTC.

The V call is TRBV2, the J call TRBJ2-1; D call uncertain. From germline, CDR1 is SNHLY and CDR2 FYNNEI. This CDR3 region has 14 residues. Trimming stripped 1 base from V and 2 bases from J, with 6 bases between. The CDR3 region is CASSEVTTYNEQFF. In DNA form, the CDR3 reads TGTGCCAGCAGTGAAGTGACAACCTACAATGAGCAGTTCTTC.

The chain is built from TRBV27 and TRBJ2-3, with D perhaps matching TRBD1 (6 bases). Germline CDR1 and CDR2: MNHEY and SMNVEV (reference sequence). This CDR3 spans 14 amino acids. V was trimmed by 2 bases and J by 4 bases, leaving 10 bases between them. In DNA form, the CDR3 reads TGTGCCAGCAGTTTACAGGCAGGGGCAGATACGCAGTATTTT. Residues: CASSLQAGADTQYF.

Here the CDR3 reads CASSPGRGQGTQYF. CDR3 nucleotides: TGTGCCAGCAGTCCCGGTCGAGGCCAGGGAACGCAGTATTTT. The gene calls are TRBV7-2 and TRBJ2-3; tentative D call: TRBD1 (5 bases). This CDR3 has 14 residues. Trimming pared 6 bases from V and 9 bases from J, leaving 19 bases between. Looked up from germline, CDR1 is SGHTA and CDR2 is FQGNSA.

This chain uses TRBV16 with TRBJ1-2; 10 nucleotides match TRBD1. Germline V CDR1 and CDR2: KGHSY, FQNENV. This CDR3 is built from 17 residues. With 4 bases clipped from V and 0 bases from J, the junction kept 8 bases outside the gene matches. The DNA of the CDR3 is TGTGCCAGCAGCCTCACGGTGGGACAGGGGACTAACTATGGCTACACCTTC. Its translation is CASSLTVGQGTNYGYTF.

This chain joins TRBV5-6 and TRBJ1-1, with 7 nucleotides matching TRBD1. Germline assignment: CDR1 SGHDT and CDR2 YYEEEE. The CDR3 is made up of 14 amino acids. V lost 4 bases to trimming and J lost 4 bases; unmatched junction nucleotides: 7. CDR3 region: CASSLKTGITEAFF. As DNA, the CDR3 is TGTGCCAGCAGCCTCAAGACAGGGATCACTGAAGCTTTCTTT.

The V gene is TRBV5-4, the J gene TRBJ2-3; no reliable D call. V shed 0 bases and J shed 5 bases, with 4 bases lying between them. Germline loops: CDR1 SGHNT, CDR2 YYREEE (reference sequence). The CDR3 sequence is 12 residues long. Here the CDR3 reads CASSLGQDTQYF. Here the CDR3 DNA reads TGTGCCAGCAGCTTGGGGCAAGATACGCAGTATTTT.

The genes are TRBV27 and TRBJ1-1; 7 positions agree with TRBD1. J gave up 1 base and V 6 bases, and 5 bases lay outside the gene matches. Germline loops: CDR1 MNHEY, CDR2 SMNVEV (reference sequence). There are 14 residues in the CDR3. CDR3 loop: CASRDGTANTEAFF. DNA of the CDR3: TGTGCCAGCAGGGACGGGACAGCGAACACTGAAGCTTTCTTT.

The chain joins TRBV24-1 to TRBJ2-3; TRBD1 might be the D (6 bases). Trimming took 1 base from V and 4 from J, leaving 11 bases between them. Germline V CDR1 and CDR2: KGHDR, SFDVKD. The CDR3 has 15 residues. The CDR3 here is CATSDFGSGADTQYF. CDR3 nucleotide sequence: TGTGCCACCAGTGATTTTGGTTCAGGGGCAGATACGCAGTATTTT.

CDR3 sequence: CASSELAFGDTGELFF. The CDR3 coding sequence is TGTGCCAGCAGTGAATTGGCGTTCGGGGACACCGGGGAGCTGTTTTTT. The rearrangement links TRBV2 to TRBJ2-2; possible D gene TRBD2, 5 bases. Trimming pared 2 bases from V and 3 bases from J, leaving 13 bases between. The CDR3 is 16 residues long. Germline CDR1 and CDR2: SNHLY and FYNNEI.

This sequence joins TRBV28 and TRBJ2-7; possible D gene TRBD1, 7 bases. The V end was cut by 8 bases, the J end by 2 bases, with 13 bases between. This CDR3 comprises 13 residues. From germline, CDR1 is MDHEN and CDR2 SYDVKM. CDR3: CASQGGTTYEQYV. The DNA for the CDR3 is TGTGCCAGCCAGGGGGGTACTACCTACGAGCAGTACGTC.

The CDR3 DNA reads as TGCGCCAGCAGCCAAGACCCAGGACAGGCGCTGAGAAATGGCTACACCTTC. Translating gives CASSQDPGQALRNGYTF. The V call is TRBV4-1, the J call TRBJ1-2; 7 nucleotides line up with TRBD1. Per the germline V gene, CDR1 is MGHRA and CDR2 is YSYEKL. The CDR3 length is 17 residues. Trimming cost V 0 bases and J 6 bases; bases outside gene matches: 13.